This T cell receptor (beta chain) stems from a study of T cells after posttransplantation cyclophosphamide. This clone was found a few times. Germline CDR1 MRHNA, CDR2 SNTAGT. V gave up 7 bases and J gave up 2 bases, with 13 bases separating them. This CDR3 region has 14 residues. Produced via immunoSEQ multiplex PCR; TCRdb's table is partial and in-frame only. The profile covers around 28,000 clones, none occurring a single time. The clonotype was recovered from an older woman in good health, CMV-negative, and a related stem cell transplant donor. The sequenced sample consisted of PBMCs. The V and J genes are TRBV6-4 and TRBJ2-3; a possible D gene is TRBD1 (6 bases). The CDR3 nucleotides are TGTGCCAGCAAAGACAGGAGATTCACAGATACGCAGTATTTT. It specifies CASKDRRFTDTQYF.